Listed here are 13 T cell receptor beta chains from one sample, sequenced in a study of blood T cell repertoires in COVID-19. Profiling relied on immunoSEQ multiplex PCR, and the TCRdb table lists in-frame clones only, not all of them. The sample holds around 230,000 clones, around 86% seen once. Sample: peripheral blood. These receptors all come from a woman in her sixties or seventies with active or convalescent COVID-19.

The chain combines TRBV7-3 with TRBJ2-1; TRBD2 matches at 7 bases. This CDR3 region has 15 residues. The V segment lost 1 base and the J segment 6 bases; nucleotides outside the gene matches: 6. The germline CDR1 and CDR2 sequences are SGHTA and FQGTGA. The CDR3 DNA reads as TGTGCCAGCAGCTTAAGTGGCCTAGCGGTCAATGAGCAGTTCTTC. Amino acid sequence: CASSLSGLAVNEQFF. The full variable domain, with the rest looked up from reference TRBV7-3 and TRBJ2-1, is GAGVSQTPSNKVTEKGKYVELRCDPISGHTALYWYRQSLGQGPEFLIYFQGTGAADDSGLPNDRFFAVRPEGSVSTLKIQRTERGDSAVYLCASSLSGLAVNEQFFGPGTRLTVL.

This chain uses TRBV11-2 with TRBJ2-5; 8 bases map to TRBD2. Germline V gene lookup returns CDR1 SGHAT and CDR2 FQNNGV. V lost 5 bases to trimming and J lost 4 bases; unmatched junction nucleotides: 9. The CDR3 spans 15 residues. Here the CDR3 reads CASSGGPGGPETQYF. Here the CDR3 DNA reads TGTGCCAGCAGCGGTGGTCCGGGGGGGCCAGAGACCCAGTACTTC.

J is TRBJ1-5 and V is TRBV19; TRBD1 is a possible D gene (6 bases). The ends were cut back, 2 bases at V and 2 bases at J, with 16 bases in the middle. The length of the CDR3 is 17 residues. Germline loops: CDR1 LNHDA, CDR2 SQIVND (reference sequence). The CDR3 DNA reads TGTGCCAGTAGTATAAGGGTTGAGGCAGGGGGCAATCAGCCCCAGCATTTT. Its protein product is CASSIRVEAGGNQPQHF.

V usage is TRBV7-3 and J usage is TRBJ2-3; TRBD1 aligns across 7 bases. J gave up 6 bases and V 5 bases, and 11 bases lay outside the gene matches. The CDR3 length is 15 residues. CDR1 is SGHTA, CDR2 FQGTGA, per germline. This CDR3 reads CASSLGTAGLDTQYF. CDR3 bases: TGTGCCAGCAGCCTAGGGACAGCAGGTTTGGATACGCAGTATTTT.

This chain joins TRBV7-9 and TRBJ2-3, with 8 bases identical to TRBD1. The V gene end was trimmed by 5 bases and the J gene end by 4 bases; junction bases not matched to a gene: 8. Germline values: CDR1 SEHNR, CDR2 FQNEAQ (reference sequence). The CDR3 runs to 15 residues. The CDR3: CASSIGQGRADTQYF. The DNA of the CDR3 is TGTGCCAGCAGCATTGGACAGGGTAGGGCAGATACGCAGTATTTT. The full variable domain, with the rest looked up from reference TRBV7-9 and TRBJ2-3, is DTGVSQNPRHKITKRGQNVTFRCDPISEHNRLYWYRQTLGQGPEFLTYFQNEAQLEKSRLLSDRFSAERPKGSFSTLEIQRTEQGDSAMYLCASSIGQGRADTQYFGPGTRLTVL.

Concerning this clone: Other nucleotide sequences from this sample produce the same CDR3. The chain links TRBV6-5 to TRBJ1-2; no firm D call. Germline CDR1 reads MNHEY; CDR2 reads SVGAGI. The CDR3 consists of 13 residues. The ends were cut back, 5 bases at V and 4 bases at J, with 11 bases in the middle. CDR3 amino acids: CASSPGQAYGYTF. CDR3 sequence (DNA): TGTGCCAGCAGTCCTGGCCAGGCCTATGGCTACACCTTC.

As concerns this clone: This sample includes further DNA sequences coding for the same CDR3. This sequence joins TRBV4-1 and TRBJ2-1, with 8 bases that match TRBD2. Germline V lookup: CDR1 MGHRA, CDR2 YSYEKL. CDR3 length: 16 amino acids. Trimming took 0 bases from V and 2 from J; bases not matched to a gene: 3. The CDR3 DNA reads as TGCGCCAGCAGCCAAGATCCTAGCGGGCCCTACAATGAGCAGTTCTTC. It translates to CASSQDPSGPYNEQFF.

V gene TRBV29-1 combines with J gene TRBJ1-1, with D possibly TRBD1 on 6 matching bases. The CDR3 totals 11 residues. V lost 4 bases, J lost 9 bases, and 12 bases lay in between. The V gene's germline CDR1 is SQVTM and CDR2 ANQGSEA. In DNA form, the CDR3 reads TGCAGCGTTGCGATAGGGACACAAGCTTTCTTT. Its translation is CSVAIGTQAFF.

V and J are TRBV7-3 and TRBJ2-5; TRBD2 agrees at 8 bases. Germline CDR1 is SGHTA and CDR2 is FQGTGA. This CDR3 has 15 residues. With V trimmed by 5 bases and J by 4 bases, 9 bases remained unmatched. The CDR3 loop is CASSPHGGGRETQYF. In nucleotides, the CDR3 is TGTGCCAGCAGCCCTCATGGCGGGGGGAGAGAGACCCAGTACTTC.

The genes are TRBV27 and TRBJ2-1, with 9 bases aligning to TRBD2. CDR1 is MNHEY, CDR2 SMNVEV, per germline (reference sequence). This CDR3 has 15 amino acids. V trimming: 4 bases; J trimming: 9 bases; junction bases outside the gene matches: 10. CDR3 coding DNA: TGTGCCAGCAGTTCGGCGGGCTCAGCGGGGGGTGAGCAGTTCTTC. Translation gives CASSSAGSAGGEQFF.

The chain employs TRBV3-1 (or the pseudogene TRBV3-2) and TRBJ2-5, with TRBD2 as a possible D gene (6 bases). Per germline, CDR1 LGHDT and CDR2 YNNKEL (reference sequence). CDR3 length equals 16 residues. The ends were cut back, 5 bases at V and 5 bases at J, with 21 bases in the middle. CDR3 DNA sequence: TGTGCCAGCAGCGCCGGCTTTTTTGCGGAGGGGGAGACCCAGTACTTC. It specifies CASSAGFFAEGETQYF.

The V call is TRBV11-2, the J call TRBJ1-1, with 9 bases lining up with TRBD1. The CDR3 has 16 amino acids. CDR1 SGHAT and CDR2 FQNNGV come from the germline V gene. The ends lost 4 bases at V and 0 bases at J; junction bases unmatched: 6. Written as DNA, the CDR3 is TGTGCCAGCAGCTCCCTCGGGACAGGGTTGAACACTGAAGCTTTCTTT. Its translation: CASSSLGTGLNTEAFF.

The genes are TRBV6-6 and TRBJ2-7; 9 nucleotides align to TRBD1. This CDR3 spans 15 amino acids. V shed 2 bases and J 4 bases; nucleotides not matched to a gene: 6. From germline, CDR1 is MNHNY and CDR2 SVGAGI (reference sequence). The CDR3: CASSYPQGASYEQYF. The DNA of the CDR3 is TGTGCCAGCAGTTACCCACAGGGGGCGAGTTACGAGCAGTACTTC.